This is a list of T cell receptor beta chains from one sample in a study of blood T cell repertoires in COVID-19. Profiling relied on immunoSEQ multiplex PCR, and the TCRdb table lists in-frame clones only, not all of them. This repertoire shows approximately 280,000 clones, around 88% found once; its top ten account for around 4.4%. The sample comprised peripheral blood. The receptors originated from a man aged 40-55 years with acute or convalescent COVID-19. Each CDR3 is given with its conserved first and last residue. Fields, in order: J gene, V gene, clone size, D gene, CDR3 DNA, CDR3 protein. D genes are given only for firm matches. The size entry is marked missing in some rows and otherwise reads once, few, many or a size class.

j_gene: TRBJ1-3
v_gene: TRBV6-6
abundance: NA
d_gene: NA
CDR3nt: TGTGCCAGCAGTTTCACAGGGAACACCATATATTTT
CDR3aa: CASSFTGNTIYF

j_gene: TRBJ1-3
v_gene: TRBV10-3
abundance: few
d_gene: NA
CDR3nt: TGTGCCATCAGTGACCCATCGCGGGGGGATTTAGGAAACACCATATATTTT
CDR3aa: CAISDPSRGDLGNTIYF

j_gene: TRBJ2-7
v_gene: TRBV21-1
abundance: NA
d_gene: NA
CDR3nt: TGTGCCAGCAGCAAAGGTAGTGCGACACTCCGGAGGACGTACGAGCAGTACTTC
CDR3aa: CASSKGSATLRRTYEQYF

j_gene: TRBJ2-3
v_gene: TRBV2
abundance: NA
d_gene: NA
CDR3nt: TGTGCCAGCTACTTCCTGGTAGGGGGCACAGATACGCAGTATTTT
CDR3aa: CASYFLVGGTDTQYF

j_gene: TRBJ2-1
v_gene: TRBV6-5
abundance: once
d_gene: TRBD1
CDR3nt: TGTGCCAGCAGAGACAGGGATAATGAGCAGTTCTTC
CDR3aa: CASRDRDNEQFF

j_gene: TRBJ1-2
v_gene: TRBV19
abundance: NA
d_gene: TRBD1
CDR3nt: TGTGCCAGTAGTAAGGACAGGAACTATGGCTACACCTTC
CDR3aa: CASSKDRNYGYTF

j_gene: TRBJ2-1
v_gene: TRBV6-5
abundance: NA
d_gene: NA
CDR3nt: TGTGCCAGCAGGGAGTTCGGGACTCCCGACAATGAGCAGTTCTTC
CDR3aa: CASREFGTPDNEQFF

j_gene: TRBJ2-7
v_gene: TRBV5-1
abundance: NA
d_gene: NA
CDR3nt: TGCGCCAGCAGCCCCGAGTTGTCACAGGACTACGAGCAGTACTTC
CDR3aa: CASSPELSQDYEQYF

j_gene: TRBJ1-1
v_gene: TRBV5-1
abundance: NA
d_gene: NA
CDR3nt: TGCGCCAGCAGCTTGCCGACAGGATCGAACACTGAAGCTTTCTTT
CDR3aa: CASSLPTGSNTEAFF

j_gene: TRBJ1-1
v_gene: TRBV20-1
abundance: NA
d_gene: NA
CDR3nt: TGCAGTGCTAGAGACGTCACTGAAGCTTTCTTT
CDR3aa: CSARDVTEAFF

j_gene: TRBJ1-2
v_gene: TRBV19
abundance: NA
d_gene: TRBD1
CDR3nt: TGTGCCAGTAGTTCCCGGACAGGGGGCCCAGCTAACTATGGCTACACCTTC
CDR3aa: CASSSRTGGPANYGYTF

j_gene: TRBJ1-4
v_gene: TRBV3-1/TRBV3-2
abundance: NA
d_gene: NA
CDR3nt: TGTGCCAGCACCCTAAGCGGAACTAATGAAAAACTGTTTTTT
CDR3aa: CASTLSGTNEKLFF

j_gene: TRBJ2-7
v_gene: TRBV6-5
abundance: NA
d_gene: NA
CDR3nt: TGTGCCAGCCGCTACTCCTACGAGCAGTACTTC
CDR3aa: CASRYSYEQYF

j_gene: TRBJ1-3
v_gene: TRBV5-6
abundance: NA
d_gene: TRBD1
CDR3nt: TGTGCCAGCAGCTCTACAGGGGAAACTGGAAACACCATATATTTT
CDR3aa: CASSSTGETGNTIYF

j_gene: TRBJ2-2
v_gene: TRBV2
abundance: NA
d_gene: TRBD1
CDR3nt: TGTGCCAGCAGTTTTCAGGGGGAAGGCGGGGAGCTGTTTTTT
CDR3aa: CASSFQGEGGELFF

j_gene: TRBJ2-3
v_gene: TRBV2
abundance: NA
d_gene: TRBD1
CDR3nt: TGTGCCAGCAGTGGATTCGGGACAGGGGGCGAAGATACGCAGTATTTT
CDR3aa: CASSGFGTGGEDTQYF

j_gene: TRBJ2-7
v_gene: TRBV5-1
abundance: NA
d_gene: NA
CDR3nt: TGCGCCAGCAGCTTGGGGGTCCCGACTCGGGGCGAGCAGTACTTC
CDR3aa: CASSLGVPTRGEQYF

j_gene: TRBJ1-2
v_gene: TRBV27
abundance: NA
d_gene: NA
CDR3nt: TGTGCCAGCAGTTTCCTACCAGGGATCAATGGCTACACCTTC
CDR3aa: CASSFLPGINGYTF

j_gene: TRBJ2-5
v_gene: TRBV2
abundance: NA
d_gene: NA
CDR3nt: TGTGCCAGCAAAAGAGCGTTAGAGACCCAGTACTTC
CDR3aa: CASKRALETQYF

j_gene: TRBJ2-6
v_gene: TRBV7-8
abundance: NA
d_gene: NA
CDR3nt: TGTGCCAGCATCCCCCCGGGGTCTGGGGCCAACGTCCTGACTTTC
CDR3aa: CASIPPGSGANVLTF

j_gene: TRBJ2-2
v_gene: TRBV27
abundance: NA
d_gene: TRBD2
CDR3nt: TGTGCCAGCAGTCCAAGACCGGGACTAGCGGGGCCCACCGGGGAGCTGTTTTTT
CDR3aa: CASSPRPGLAGPTGELFF

j_gene: TRBJ2-3
v_gene: TRBV7-6
abundance: NA
d_gene: TRBD2
CDR3nt: TGTGCCAGCAGCTTCGGGGGGGCTACAGATACGCAGTATTTT
CDR3aa: CASSFGGATDTQYF

j_gene: TRBJ2-1
v_gene: TRBV9
abundance: NA
d_gene: TRBD2
CDR3nt: TGTGCCAGCAGTCGTACTAGCGGGTCTTACAATGAGCAGTTCTTC
CDR3aa: CASSRTSGSYNEQFF

j_gene: TRBJ2-4
v_gene: TRBV3-1/TRBV3-2
abundance: NA
d_gene: TRBD1
CDR3nt: TGTGCCAGCAGCACCACCGGGACAGGGGAGGTAAACATTCAGTACTTC
CDR3aa: CASSTTGTGEVNIQYF

j_gene: TRBJ2-1
v_gene: TRBV19
abundance: NA
d_gene: TRBD1
CDR3nt: TGTGCCAGTAGTATAGCGGTGACAGGGGGCGCTCAGAATGAGCAGTTCTTC
CDR3aa: CASSIAVTGGAQNEQFF

j_gene: TRBJ1-6
v_gene: TRBV7-6
abundance: NA
d_gene: NA
CDR3nt: TGTGCCAGCAGCAGTATTTTGAGCTCCTATAATTCACCCCTCCACTTT
CDR3aa: CASSSILSSYNSPLHF

j_gene: TRBJ2-5
v_gene: TRBV5-1
abundance: NA
d_gene: NA
CDR3nt: TGCGCCAGCAGCCCCTTGCGGATGATAGAGACCCAGTACTTC
CDR3aa: CASSPLRMIETQYF

j_gene: TRBJ1-1
v_gene: TRBV30
abundance: NA
d_gene: NA
CDR3nt: TGTGCCTGGAGTGTAAAGGGAGGCCGGACTGAAGCTTTCTTT
CDR3aa: CAWSVKGGRTEAFF

j_gene: TRBJ2-2
v_gene: TRBV24-1
abundance: NA
d_gene: TRBD1
CDR3nt: TGTGCCACCAGGGGGGACAGGGGAAATACCGGGGAGCTGTTTTTT
CDR3aa: CATRGDRGNTGELFF

j_gene: TRBJ2-2
v_gene: TRBV5-1
abundance: NA
d_gene: TRBD2
CDR3nt: TGCGCCAGCAGCTTCGGGACTAGCGGGGGCCCGACCGGGGAGCTGTTTTTT
CDR3aa: CASSFGTSGGPTGELFF

j_gene: TRBJ1-5
v_gene: TRBV6-5
abundance: NA
d_gene: TRBD1
CDR3nt: TGTGCCAGCACTCCGACAGGGGGCGATCAGCCCCAGCATTTT
CDR3aa: CASTPTGGDQPQHF

j_gene: TRBJ1-1
v_gene: TRBV10-1
abundance: NA
d_gene: NA
CDR3nt: TGCGCCAGCAGTGAGTCACCGGGATACACTGAAGCTTTCTTT
CDR3aa: CASSESPGYTEAFF

j_gene: TRBJ1-1
v_gene: TRBV3-1/TRBV3-2
abundance: NA
d_gene: NA
CDR3nt: TGTGCCAGCAGCTATGGACTGACTGAAGCTTTCTTT
CDR3aa: CASSYGLTEAFF

j_gene: TRBJ2-1
v_gene: TRBV6-5
abundance: NA
d_gene: TRBD2
CDR3nt: TGTGCCAGCAGCAAAAGACTAGCGGGGGCCCATGAGCAGTTCTTC
CDR3aa: CASSKRLAGAHEQFF

j_gene: TRBJ1-2
v_gene: TRBV5-6
abundance: NA
d_gene: NA
CDR3nt: TGTGCCAGCAGCCCGGACATCATGTATGGCTACACCTTC
CDR3aa: CASSPDIMYGYTF

j_gene: TRBJ2-5
v_gene: TRBV7-8
abundance: NA
d_gene: NA
CDR3nt: TGTGCCAGCAGCTCGCGACTCCAAGAGACCCAGTACTTC
CDR3aa: CASSSRLQETQYF

j_gene: TRBJ1-5
v_gene: TRBV6-6
abundance: once
d_gene: NA
CDR3nt: TGTGCCAGCGGAGAGCAGAGAGAAAGTCCCCAGCATTTT
CDR3aa: CASGEQRESPQHF